The 30 T cell receptor beta chains below come from one sample, sequenced in a study of T cells after yellow fever vaccination. MiXCR, run by TCRdb on the 5' RACE reads, gives a single entry per CDR3 protein. This table holds approximately 260,000 distinct CDR3 sequences, 10% to 15% found once. Material: CD4+ T cells sorted from PBMCs, obtained 45 days after the yellow fever booster vaccination. The receptors were sampled from a man under 40 who received the YFV17D yellow fever vaccine.

This clonotype turned up a few times. The CDR3 DNA sequence: TGCAGTGCTAGAGATCTGCAGCGGGGTTCAGATACGCAGTATTTT. Translation gives CSARDLQRGSDTQYF. The rearrangement links TRBV20-1 to TRBJ2-3, with 7 bases fitting TRBD2. Germline CDR1 is DFQATT and CDR2 is SNEGSKA (reference sequence). This CDR3 is 15 amino acids long. V lost 0 bases, J lost 4 bases, and 7 bases stayed unmatched.

The chain is built from TRBV5-5 and TRBJ2-1, with D hard to call. Germline values: CDR1 SGHKS, CDR2 YYEKEE (reference sequence). The V end was cut by 2 bases, the J end by 7 bases, with 4 bases between. This CDR3 comprises 11 residues. This CDR3 reads CASSLLNEQFF. CDR3 DNA: TGTGCCAGCAGCTTACTGAATGAGCAGTTCTTC.

This clonotype was seen more than once but under ten times. The rearrangement uses TRBV18 and TRBJ2-1; 8 bases line up with TRBD1. CDR3 length: 15 residues. V dropped 2 bases and J dropped 3; count of bases not matched to a gene: 3. From germline, CDR1 is KGHSH and CDR2 LQKENI. As DNA, the CDR3 is TGTGCCAGCTCACCAAGGACAGGGTTCTACAATGAGCAGTTCTTC. This translates into CASSPRTGFYNEQFF.

This clonotype was picked up a small number of times. The chain is built from TRBV20-1 and TRBJ2-5; 15 bases line up with TRBD2. V lost 7 bases, J lost 4 bases, and 4 bases stayed unmatched. The CDR3 is made up of 14 amino acids. Germline V gives CDR1 DFQATT, CDR2 SNEGSKA (reference sequence). The CDR3 is CSGRTSGRGETQYF. The CDR3 region has the DNA TGCAGTGGGAGGACTAGCGGGAGGGGAGAGACCCAGTACTTC.

The gene calls are TRBV6-1 and TRBJ2-7; D remains ambiguous. The CDR3 extends over 14 amino acids. Trimming stripped 7 bases from V and 2 bases from J, with 15 bases between. Germline assignment: CDR1 MNHNS and CDR2 SASEGT. The CDR3 protein is CASTHRAPPYEQYF. The CDR3 region has the DNA TGTGCCAGCACCCACCGGGCCCCTCCCTACGAGCAGTACTTC.

This clonotype turned up a few times. This chain links TRBV5-6 with TRBJ2-3; D remains unclear. Trimming removed 1 base at V and 0 bases at J, with 9 bases between. Germline CDR1 SGHDT, CDR2 YYEEEE. The length of the CDR3 is 15 residues. The CDR3 loop reads CASSLNVWSTDTQYF. DNA for the CDR3: TGTGCCAGCAGCTTGAATGTCTGGAGCACAGATACGCAGTATTTT.

This clonotype has a handful of counts. The chain has TRBV12-3 or TRBV12-4 and TRBJ1-1; 7 positions match TRBD1. V dropped 6 bases and J dropped 4; count of bases not matched to a gene: 8. The CDR3 covers 14 residues. The CDR3 DNA follows: TGTGCCAGCAGCCTCACTCGACAGGGCACTGAAGCTTTCTTT. This encodes CASSLTRQGTEAFF.

This clonotype was observed many times. This chain uses TRBV20-1 with TRBJ2-7, with TRBD2 matching over 9 bases. CDR1 and CDR2 from the germline V gene are DFQATT and SNEGSKA (reference sequence). The CDR3 contains 14 residues. J gave up 1 base and V 3 bases, and 4 bases lay outside the gene matches. CDR3 residues: CSASMLAGSYEQYF. The CDR3 nucleotides are TGCAGTGCTAGCATGCTAGCGGGATCCTACGAGCAGTACTTC.

This rearrangement joins TRBV7-9 to TRBJ2-1, with D tentatively TRBD1 (5 bases). The CDR3 is made up of 17 amino acids. CDR1 and CDR2 from the germline V gene are SEHNR and FQNEAQ (reference sequence). V dropped 10 bases and J dropped 5 bases, with 27 bases sitting between them. The CDR3 nucleotides are TGTGCCATCGGCGCTTTGGGTTATGCCGGCAGGGACAATGAGCAGTTCTTC. This translates into CAIGALGYAGRDNEQFF.

The rearrangement uses TRBV18 and TRBJ2-7; 11 bases fit TRBD2. The CDR3 extends over 16 amino acids. The germline gives CDR1 KGHSH, CDR2 LQKENI. V shed 2 bases and J 0 bases; nucleotides not matched to a gene: 3. The CDR3 reads CASSPTSGGLSYEQYF. The CDR3 coding sequence is TGTGCCAGCTCACCAACTAGCGGGGGACTCTCCTACGAGCAGTACTTC.

The V gene is TRBV20-1, the J gene TRBJ2-1; TRBD2 aligns across 11 bases. The germline V gene has CDR1 DFQATT and CDR2 SNEGSKA (reference sequence). This CDR3 is 13 amino acids long. V shed 6 bases, J shed 10 bases, and the junction held 8 bases outside the gene matches. This CDR3 reads CSAGTSGEGEQFF. In DNA, the CDR3 is TGCAGTGCAGGGACTAGCGGAGAGGGGGAGCAGTTCTTC.

CDR3 sequence reads: CASSFLTYEQYF. CDR3 sequence (DNA): TGTGCCAGCAGTTTTCTGACTTACGAGCAGTACTTC. This chain links TRBV28 with TRBJ2-7, with D unclear. CDR1 is MDHEN and CDR2 is SYDVKM in the germline V gene. The V gene lost 3 bases and the J gene lost 4 bases, with 7 bases spanning the gap. There are 12 residues in the CDR3.

This clonotype came up many times. The chain has TRBV11-2 and TRBJ2-1, with 14 bases lining up with TRBD2. There are 15 residues in the CDR3. The trim removed 5 bases at V and 6 bases at J, leaving 3 bases unmatched. Germline-derived CDR1 and CDR2 are SGHAT and FQNNGV. In DNA form, the CDR3 reads TGTGCCAGCAGCAAGGGGACTAGCGGGAGCAATGAGCAGTTCTTC. Its translation is CASSKGTSGSNEQFF.

This clonotype turned up a few times. V is TRBV5-6 and J is TRBJ2-7; D uncertain. This CDR3 has 12 amino acids. Trimming stripped 0 bases from V and 3 bases from J, with 4 bases between. Germline V lookup: CDR1 SGHDT, CDR2 YYEEEE. CDR3 amino acids: CASSLAFYEQYF. The CDR3 DNA follows: TGTGCCAGCAGCTTGGCCTTCTACGAGCAGTACTTC.

This clonotype appeared a few times. The rearrangement joins TRBV5-1 to TRBJ2-7; D perhaps matches TRBD1 (6 bases). Trimming stripped 4 bases from V and 2 bases from J, with 10 bases between. Germline V gene lookup returns CDR1 SGHRS and CDR2 YFSETQ. This CDR3 has 13 amino acids. The CDR3 loop reads CASSQDSPYEQYF. In DNA form, the CDR3 reads TGCGCCAGCAGCCAGGACAGCCCCTACGAGCAGTACTTC. Together with reference TRBV5-1 and TRBJ2-7, the CDR3 gives the full variable domain: KAGVTQTPRYLIKTRGQQVTLSCSPISGHRSVSWYQQTPGQGLQFLFEYFSETQRNKGNFPGRFSGRQFSNSRSEMNVSTLELGDSALYLCASSQDSPYEQYFGPGTRLTVT.

J is TRBJ1-6 and V is TRBV18, with D hard to call. Germline V gene data show CDR1 as KGHSH and CDR2 as LQKENI. V was pared by 8 bases and J by 7 bases, with 12 bases between. The CDR3 runs to 13 residues. The CDR3 protein is CASQRTENSPLHF. Written as DNA, the CDR3 is TGTGCCAGCCAAAGGACGGAGAATTCACCCCTCCACTTT.

This rearrangement joins TRBV30 to TRBJ2-1, with unresolved D. Germline CDR1 reads GTSNPN; CDR2 reads SVGIG (reference sequence). The CDR3 extends over 13 amino acids. V was pared by 1 base and J by 5 bases, with 9 bases between. CDR3 residues: CAWSANWNNEQFF. The CDR3 DNA sequence: TGTGCCTGGAGTGCCAATTGGAACAATGAGCAGTTCTTC.

This clonotype has a handful of counts. J is TRBJ2-1 and V is TRBV5-4; D remains unclear. V lost 2 bases, J lost 8 bases, and 5 bases lay in between. From germline, CDR1 is SGHNT and CDR2 YYREEE (reference sequence). This CDR3 is 11 amino acids long. In nucleotides, the CDR3 is TGTGCCAGCAGCTTAAATGATGAGCAGTTCTTC. This encodes CASSLNDEQFF.

This clonotype has at least ten counts. The J gene is TRBJ2-1, the V gene TRBV20-1; D not resolved. V lost 8 bases, J lost 9 bases, and 20 bases lay in between. The CDR3 loop spans 13 amino acids. Germline CDR1 reads DFQATT; CDR2 reads SNEGSKA (reference sequence). The CDR3 bases are TGCAGTATCCATGAGGTGGCGAGCGCTGAGCAGTTCTTC. Its translation: CSIHEVASAEQFF.

In this sample, this clonotype turned up a few times. The chain uses TRBV12-3 or TRBV12-4 and TRBJ2-2, with a possible D match to TRBD1 (5 bases). The CDR3 has 15 residues. V was trimmed by 6 bases and J by 4 bases, leaving 15 bases between them. For the CDR3, the DNA is TGTGCCAGCAGCTCCCAACCCACAGGCACCGGGGAGCTGTTTTTT. This translates into CASSSQPTGTGELFF.

This rearrangement joins TRBV27 to TRBJ1-1; possible D gene TRBD1, 6 bases. CDR3 length: 13 amino acids. V lost 6 bases, J lost 1 base, and 9 bases lay in between. CDR1 is MNHEY, CDR2 SMNVEV, per germline (reference sequence). The CDR3 protein is CASRQGRNTEAFF. CDR3 DNA sequence: TGTGCCAGCAGACAGGGAAGGAACACTGAAGCTTTCTTT.

This clonotype appeared many times. This chain links TRBV20-1 with TRBJ2-1, with 8 bases lining up with TRBD2. This CDR3 region has 16 residues. The V and J ends lost 6 bases and 5 bases, in that order; junction bases with no gene match: 15. Germline assignment: CDR1 DFQATT and CDR2 SNEGSKA (reference sequence). In DNA, the CDR3 is TGCAGTGCCCCCACGGCGGGACTAGAGCAACACAATGAGCAGTTCTTC. This encodes CSAPTAGLEQHNEQFF.

This clonotype was detected a few times. The chain links TRBV12-3 or TRBV12-4 to TRBJ2-5, with no clear D. V was trimmed by 0 bases and J by 8 bases, leaving 7 bases between them. The CDR3 consists of 12 residues. This chain's CDR3 is CASSLARGTQYF. CDR3 DNA: TGTGCCAGCAGTTTAGCCCGTGGAACCCAGTACTTC.

There are a few counts of this clonotype. The V gene is TRBV3-1, the J gene TRBJ2-3; perhaps TRBD2 as D (6 bases). This CDR3 region has 17 residues. The V end was cut by 1 base, the J end by 6 bases, with 20 bases between. The germline V gene has CDR1 LGHDT and CDR2 YNNKEL (reference sequence). The CDR3 spells CASSQVPGSGGSDTQYF. The DNA of the CDR3 is TGTGCCAGCAGCCAAGTCCCCGGTAGCGGAGGATCTGATACGCAGTATTTT.

In the case of this clonotype: A read error may be the cause here, since a much bigger clone is one base away. The chain links TRBV6-2 or TRBV6-3 to TRBJ2-7; D tentatively reads TRBD1 or TRBD2 (6 bases each). The CDR3 has 14 amino acids. Germline-derived CDR1 and CDR2 are MNHEY and SVGEGT. Deletions cut 8 bases from V and 2 bases from J, with 16 bases between. In nucleotides, the CDR3 is TGTGCCAGCGGAGGGGGACCGTCAACCTACGAGCAGTACTTC. Its protein product is CASGGGPSTYEQYF.

The J gene is TRBJ2-5, the V gene TRBV6-1, with 8 bases fitting TRBD2. This CDR3 has 15 residues. The germline V gene encodes CDR1 MNHNS and CDR2 SASEGT. Trimming at V came to 6 bases and at J to 4 bases, leaving 10 bases not matched to a gene. This CDR3 reads CASSSSRGGGETQYF. CDR3 nucleotide sequence: TGTGCCAGCAGCTCATCCCGGGGGGGAGGAGAGACCCAGTACTTC.

The chain is built from TRBV12-1 and TRBJ2-3; the table's D call, TRBD1, was not checked against the DNA. TRBV12-1 is a listed pseudogene. CDR3 length equals 16 residues. CDR3 sequence reads: CASGSRVLSTPDTQYF. CDR3 nucleotide sequence: TGTGCCAGCGGCTCCAGGGTGCTCTCAACTCCAGATACGCAGTATTTT.

This clonotype was seen more than once but under ten times. J is TRBJ2-1 and V is TRBV5-1, with D hard to call. This CDR3 is built from 11 residues. V was trimmed by 1 base and J by 9 bases, leaving 5 bases between them. Germline CDR1 SGHRS, CDR2 YFSETQ. The CDR3 protein is CASSLNFEQFF. The DNA for the CDR3 is TGCGCCAGCAGCTTGAATTTTGAGCAGTTCTTC.

This clonotype turned up a few times. The V call is TRBV7-2, the J call TRBJ2-1, with 7 bases lining up with TRBD2. The CDR3 is 14 amino acids. Trimming took 4 bases from V and 9 from J; bases not matched to a gene: 9. Germline V gives CDR1 SGHTA, CDR2 FQGNSA. In DNA form, the CDR3 reads TGTGCCAGCAGCTCTATGGGGGGAGGGATTGAGCAGTTCTTC. It yields the protein CASSSMGGGIEQFF. The whole variable domain, remainder taken from reference TRBV7-2 and TRBJ2-1, is GAGVSQSPSNKVTEKGKDVELRCDPISGHTALYWYRQSLGQGLEFLIYFQGNSAPDKSGLPSDRFSAERTGGSVSTLTIQRTQQEDSAVYLCASSSMGGGIEQFFGPGTRLTVL.

The rearrangement uses TRBV20-1 and TRBJ2-1; 10 bases match TRBD2. The CDR3 consists of 14 residues. The germline V gene has CDR1 DFQATT and CDR2 SNEGSKA (reference sequence). CDR3 nucleotide sequence: TGCAGAATCAAGCGGGAGGGCCCATACAATGAGCAGTTCTTC. Translated: CRIKREGPYNEQFF.